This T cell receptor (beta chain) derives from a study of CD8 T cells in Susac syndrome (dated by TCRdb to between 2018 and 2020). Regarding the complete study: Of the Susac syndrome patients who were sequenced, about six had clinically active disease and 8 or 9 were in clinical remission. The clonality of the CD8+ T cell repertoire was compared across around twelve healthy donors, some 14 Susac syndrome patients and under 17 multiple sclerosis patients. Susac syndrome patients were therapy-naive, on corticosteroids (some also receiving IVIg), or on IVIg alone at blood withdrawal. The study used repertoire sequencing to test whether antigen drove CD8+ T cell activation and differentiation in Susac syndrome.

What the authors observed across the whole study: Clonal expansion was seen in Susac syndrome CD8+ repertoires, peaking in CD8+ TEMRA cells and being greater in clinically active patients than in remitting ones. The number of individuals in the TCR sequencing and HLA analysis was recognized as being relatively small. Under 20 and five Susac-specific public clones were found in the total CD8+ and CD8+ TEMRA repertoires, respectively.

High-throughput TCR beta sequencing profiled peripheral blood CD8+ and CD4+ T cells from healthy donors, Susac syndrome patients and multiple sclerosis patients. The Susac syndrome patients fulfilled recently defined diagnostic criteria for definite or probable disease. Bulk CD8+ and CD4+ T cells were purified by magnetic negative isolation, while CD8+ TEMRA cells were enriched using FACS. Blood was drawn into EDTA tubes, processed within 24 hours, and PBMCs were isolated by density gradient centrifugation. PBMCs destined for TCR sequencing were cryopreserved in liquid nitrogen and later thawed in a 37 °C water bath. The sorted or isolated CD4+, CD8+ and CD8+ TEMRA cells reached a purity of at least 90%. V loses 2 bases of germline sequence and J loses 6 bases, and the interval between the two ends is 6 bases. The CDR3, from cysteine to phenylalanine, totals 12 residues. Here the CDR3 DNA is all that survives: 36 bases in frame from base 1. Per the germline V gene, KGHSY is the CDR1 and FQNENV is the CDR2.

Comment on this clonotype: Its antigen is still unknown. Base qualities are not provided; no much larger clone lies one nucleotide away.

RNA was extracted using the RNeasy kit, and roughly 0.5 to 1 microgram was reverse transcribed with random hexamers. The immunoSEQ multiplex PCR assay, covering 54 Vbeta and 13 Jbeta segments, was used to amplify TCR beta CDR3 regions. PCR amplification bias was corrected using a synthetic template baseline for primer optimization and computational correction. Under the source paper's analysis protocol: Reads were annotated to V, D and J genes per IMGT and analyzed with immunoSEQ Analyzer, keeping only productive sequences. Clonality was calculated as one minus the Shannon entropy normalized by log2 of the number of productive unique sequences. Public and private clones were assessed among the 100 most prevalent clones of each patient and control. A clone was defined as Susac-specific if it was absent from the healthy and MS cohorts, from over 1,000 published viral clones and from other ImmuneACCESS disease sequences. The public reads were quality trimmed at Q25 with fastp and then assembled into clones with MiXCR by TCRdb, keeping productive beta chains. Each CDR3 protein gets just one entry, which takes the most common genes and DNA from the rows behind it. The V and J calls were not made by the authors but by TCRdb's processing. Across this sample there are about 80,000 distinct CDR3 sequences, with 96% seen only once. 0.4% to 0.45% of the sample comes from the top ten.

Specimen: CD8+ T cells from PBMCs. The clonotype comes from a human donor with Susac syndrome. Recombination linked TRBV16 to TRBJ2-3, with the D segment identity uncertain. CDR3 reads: CASSQQSDTQYF. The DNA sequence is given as TGTGCCAGCAGCCAACAAAGTGATACGCAGTATTTT.